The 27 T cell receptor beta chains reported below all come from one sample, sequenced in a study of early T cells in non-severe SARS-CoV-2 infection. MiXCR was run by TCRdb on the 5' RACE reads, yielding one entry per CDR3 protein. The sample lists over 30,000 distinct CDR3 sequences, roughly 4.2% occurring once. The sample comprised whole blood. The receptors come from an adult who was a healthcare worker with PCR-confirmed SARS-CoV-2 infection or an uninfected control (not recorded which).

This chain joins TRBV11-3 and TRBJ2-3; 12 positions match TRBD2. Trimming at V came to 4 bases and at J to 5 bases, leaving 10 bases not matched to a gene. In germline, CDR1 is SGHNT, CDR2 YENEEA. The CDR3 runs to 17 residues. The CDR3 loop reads CASSYTGLAGFVDTQYF. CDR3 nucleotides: TGTGCCAGCAGCTATACAGGACTAGCGGGATTCGTAGATACGCAGTATTTT. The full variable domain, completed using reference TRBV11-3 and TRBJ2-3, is EAGVVQSPRYKIIEKKQPVAFWCNPISGHNTLYWYLQNLGQGPELLIRYENEEAVDDSQLPKDRFSAERLKGVDSTLKIQPAELGDSAVYLCASSYTGLAGFVDTQYFGPGTRLTVL.

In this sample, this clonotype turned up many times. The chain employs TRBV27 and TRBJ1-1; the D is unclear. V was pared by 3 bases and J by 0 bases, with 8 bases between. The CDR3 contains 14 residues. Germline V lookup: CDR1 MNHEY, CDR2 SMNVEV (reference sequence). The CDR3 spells CASSFSQLNTEAFF. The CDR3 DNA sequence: TGTGCCAGCAGTTTTTCACAGTTGAACACTGAAGCTTTCTTT.

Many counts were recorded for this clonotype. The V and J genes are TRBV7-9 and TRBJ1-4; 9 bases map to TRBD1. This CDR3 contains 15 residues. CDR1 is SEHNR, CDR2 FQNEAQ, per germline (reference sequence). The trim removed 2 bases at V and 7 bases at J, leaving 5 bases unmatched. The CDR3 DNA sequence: TGTGCCAGCAGCTTAACAGGGGGCGATAGTGAAAAACTGTTTTTT. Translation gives CASSLTGGDSEKLFF.

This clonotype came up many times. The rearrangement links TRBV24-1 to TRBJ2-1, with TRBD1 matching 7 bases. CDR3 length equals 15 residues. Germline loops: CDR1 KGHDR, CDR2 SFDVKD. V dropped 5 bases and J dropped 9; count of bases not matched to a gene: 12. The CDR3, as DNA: TGTGCCACCAGTGCAACAGGGGAGAGGGGTGGTGAGCAGTTCTTC. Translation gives CATSATGERGGEQFF.

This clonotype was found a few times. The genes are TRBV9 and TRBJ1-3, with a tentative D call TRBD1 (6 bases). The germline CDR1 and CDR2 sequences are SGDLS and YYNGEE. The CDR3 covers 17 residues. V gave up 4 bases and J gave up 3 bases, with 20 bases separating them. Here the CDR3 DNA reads TGTGCCAGCAGCCCACTCCTCCGGGGGGCAGATGGAAACACCATATATTTT. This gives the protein CASSPLLRGADGNTIYF.

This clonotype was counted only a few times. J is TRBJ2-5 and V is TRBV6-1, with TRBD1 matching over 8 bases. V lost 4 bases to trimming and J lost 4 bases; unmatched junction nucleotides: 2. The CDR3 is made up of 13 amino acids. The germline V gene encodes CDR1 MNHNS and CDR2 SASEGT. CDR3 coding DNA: TGTGCCAGCAGTGTTGACAGGGGAGAGACCCAGTACTTC. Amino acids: CASSVDRGETQYF.

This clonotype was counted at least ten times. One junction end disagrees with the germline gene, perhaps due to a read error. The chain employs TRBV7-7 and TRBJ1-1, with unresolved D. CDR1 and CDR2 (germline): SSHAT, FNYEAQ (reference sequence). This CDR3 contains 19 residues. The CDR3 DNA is TGTGCTAGCAGCTTAGCAGTGAGAGGACCAGAAGGGCGGATCACTGAAGCTTTCTTT. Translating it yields CASSLAVRGPEGRITEAFF.

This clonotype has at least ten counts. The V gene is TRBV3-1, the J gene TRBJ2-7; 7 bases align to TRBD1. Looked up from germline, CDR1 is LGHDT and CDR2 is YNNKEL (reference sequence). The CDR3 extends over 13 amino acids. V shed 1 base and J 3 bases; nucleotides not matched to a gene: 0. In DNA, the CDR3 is TGTGCCAGCAGCCAAGGACAGGGCTACGAGCAGTACTTC. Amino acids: CASSQGQGYEQYF.

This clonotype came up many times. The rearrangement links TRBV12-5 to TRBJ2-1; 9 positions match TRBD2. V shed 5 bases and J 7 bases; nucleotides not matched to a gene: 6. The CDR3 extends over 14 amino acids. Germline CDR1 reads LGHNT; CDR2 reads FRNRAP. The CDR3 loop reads CASGLAGTTNEQFF. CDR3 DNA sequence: TGTGCTAGTGGTCTAGCGGGGACAACTAATGAGCAGTTCTTC.

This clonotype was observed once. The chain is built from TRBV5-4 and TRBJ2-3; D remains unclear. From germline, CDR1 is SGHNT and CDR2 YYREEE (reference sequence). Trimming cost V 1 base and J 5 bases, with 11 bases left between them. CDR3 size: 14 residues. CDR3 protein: CASSLFRPGDTQYF. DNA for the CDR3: TGTGCCAGCAGCTTGTTTCGACCGGGAGATACGCAGTATTTT.

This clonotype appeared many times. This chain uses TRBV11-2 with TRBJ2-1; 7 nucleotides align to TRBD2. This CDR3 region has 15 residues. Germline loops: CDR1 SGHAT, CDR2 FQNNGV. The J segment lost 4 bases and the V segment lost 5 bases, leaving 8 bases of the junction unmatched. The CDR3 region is CASSTGWREYNEQFF. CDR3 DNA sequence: TGTGCCAGCAGCACGGGCTGGCGGGAGTACAATGAGCAGTTCTTC.

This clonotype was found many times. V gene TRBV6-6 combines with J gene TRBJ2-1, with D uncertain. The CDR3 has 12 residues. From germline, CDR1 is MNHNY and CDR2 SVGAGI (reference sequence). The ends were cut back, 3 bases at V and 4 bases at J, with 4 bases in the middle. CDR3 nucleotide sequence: TGTGCCAGCAGTTATCCTTACAATGAGCAGTTCTTC. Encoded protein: CASSYPYNEQFF.

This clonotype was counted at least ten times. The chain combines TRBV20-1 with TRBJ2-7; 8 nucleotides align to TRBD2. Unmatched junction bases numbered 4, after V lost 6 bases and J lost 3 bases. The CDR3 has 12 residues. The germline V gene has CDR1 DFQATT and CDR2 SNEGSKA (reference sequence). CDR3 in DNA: TGCAGTGCCCCCCGGGGGGGCTACGAGCAGTACTTC. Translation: CSAPRGGYEQYF.

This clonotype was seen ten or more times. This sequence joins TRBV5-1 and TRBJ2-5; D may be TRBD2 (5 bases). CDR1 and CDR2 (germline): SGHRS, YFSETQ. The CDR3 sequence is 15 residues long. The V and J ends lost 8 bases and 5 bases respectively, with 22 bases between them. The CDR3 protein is CASSPRLAMGETQYF. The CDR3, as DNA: TGCGCCAGTAGCCCCCGGCTAGCTATGGGCGAGACCCAGTACTTC.

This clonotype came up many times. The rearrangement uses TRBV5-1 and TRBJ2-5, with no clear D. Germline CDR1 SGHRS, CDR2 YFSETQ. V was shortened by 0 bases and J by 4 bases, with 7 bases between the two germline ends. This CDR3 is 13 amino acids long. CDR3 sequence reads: CASSLGSRETQYF. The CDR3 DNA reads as TGCGCCAGCAGCTTGGGTTCAAGAGAGACCCAGTACTTC.

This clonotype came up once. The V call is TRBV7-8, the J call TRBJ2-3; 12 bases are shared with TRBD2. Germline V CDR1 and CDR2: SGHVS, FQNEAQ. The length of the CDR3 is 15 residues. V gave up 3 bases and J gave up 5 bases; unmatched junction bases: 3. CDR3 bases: TGTGCCAGCAGCTTTCGGACTAGCGGGGAAGATACGCAGTATTTT. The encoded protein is CASSFRTSGEDTQYF.

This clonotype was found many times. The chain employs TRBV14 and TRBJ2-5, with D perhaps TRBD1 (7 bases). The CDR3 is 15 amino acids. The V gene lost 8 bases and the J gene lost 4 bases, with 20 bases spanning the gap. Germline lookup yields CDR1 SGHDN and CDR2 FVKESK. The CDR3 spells CASGGGSSVVETQYF. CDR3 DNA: TGTGCCAGCGGAGGGGGCAGCTCGGTTGTAGAGACCCAGTACTTC. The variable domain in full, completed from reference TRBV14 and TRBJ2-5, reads EAGVTQFPSHSVIEKGQTVTLRCDPISGHDNLYWYRRVMGKEIKFLLHFVKESKQDESGMPNNRFLAERTGGTYSTLKVQPAELEDSGVYFCASGGGSSVVETQYFGPGTRLLVL.

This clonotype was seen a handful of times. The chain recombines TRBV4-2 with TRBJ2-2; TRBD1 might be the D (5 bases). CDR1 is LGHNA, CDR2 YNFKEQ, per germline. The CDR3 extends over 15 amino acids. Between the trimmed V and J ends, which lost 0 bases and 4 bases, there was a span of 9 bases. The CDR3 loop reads CASSQETRGTGELFF. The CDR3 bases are TGTGCCAGCAGCCAAGAAACAAGGGGCACCGGGGAGCTGTTTTTT.

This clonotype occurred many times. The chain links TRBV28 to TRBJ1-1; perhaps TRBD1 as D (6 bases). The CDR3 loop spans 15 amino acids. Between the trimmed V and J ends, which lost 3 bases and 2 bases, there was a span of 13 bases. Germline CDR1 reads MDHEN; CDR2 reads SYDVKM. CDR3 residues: CASSLIGQINTEAFF. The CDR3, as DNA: TGTGCCAGCAGTTTGATTGGACAGATAAACACTGAAGCTTTCTTT.

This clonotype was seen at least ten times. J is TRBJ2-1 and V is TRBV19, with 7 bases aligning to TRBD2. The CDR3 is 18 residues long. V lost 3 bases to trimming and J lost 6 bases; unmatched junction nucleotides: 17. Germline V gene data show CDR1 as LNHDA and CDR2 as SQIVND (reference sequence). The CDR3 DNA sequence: TGTGCCAGTAGTATTCCCACTGGGGGAGGGAAGAACCTCAATGAGCAGTTCTTC. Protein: CASSIPTGGGKNLNEQFF.

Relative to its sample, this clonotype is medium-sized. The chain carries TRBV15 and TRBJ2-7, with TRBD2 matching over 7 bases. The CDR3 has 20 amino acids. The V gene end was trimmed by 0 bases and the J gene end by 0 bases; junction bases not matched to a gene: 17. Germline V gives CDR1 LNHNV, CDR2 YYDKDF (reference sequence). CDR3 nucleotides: TGTGCCACCAGCAGAGATAAGGCTAGCGGCACTAAGGGGAACTCCTACGAGCAGTACTTC. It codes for CATSRDKASGTKGNSYEQYF. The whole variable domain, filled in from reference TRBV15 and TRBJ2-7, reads DAMVIQNPRYQVTQFGKPVTLSCSQTLNHNVMYWYQQKSSQAPKLLFHYYDKDFNNEADTPDNFQSRRPNTSFCFLDIRSPGLGDTAMYLCATSRDKASGTKGNSYEQYFGPGTRLTVT.

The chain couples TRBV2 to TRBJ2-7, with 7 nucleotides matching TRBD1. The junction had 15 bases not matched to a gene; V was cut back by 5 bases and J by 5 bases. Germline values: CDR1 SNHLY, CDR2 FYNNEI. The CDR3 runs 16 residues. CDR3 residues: CASSLPRTGFSDEQYF. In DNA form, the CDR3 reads TGTGCCAGCAGTCTCCCCAGGACAGGATTTTCCGACGAGCAGTACTTC.

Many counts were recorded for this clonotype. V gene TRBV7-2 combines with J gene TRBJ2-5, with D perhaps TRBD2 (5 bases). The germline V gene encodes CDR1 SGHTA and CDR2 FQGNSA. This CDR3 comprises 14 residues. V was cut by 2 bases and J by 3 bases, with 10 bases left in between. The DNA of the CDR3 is TGTGCCAGCAGCTTATCGGGGAAAAAAGAGACCCAGTACTTC. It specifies CASSLSGKKETQYF.

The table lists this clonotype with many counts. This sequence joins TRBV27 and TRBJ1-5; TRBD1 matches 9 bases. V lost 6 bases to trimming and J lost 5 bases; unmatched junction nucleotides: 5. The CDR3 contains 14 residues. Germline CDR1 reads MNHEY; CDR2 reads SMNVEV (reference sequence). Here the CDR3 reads CASRSGTGHQPQHF. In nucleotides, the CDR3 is TGTGCCAGCAGATCCGGGACAGGGCATCAGCCCCAGCATTTT.

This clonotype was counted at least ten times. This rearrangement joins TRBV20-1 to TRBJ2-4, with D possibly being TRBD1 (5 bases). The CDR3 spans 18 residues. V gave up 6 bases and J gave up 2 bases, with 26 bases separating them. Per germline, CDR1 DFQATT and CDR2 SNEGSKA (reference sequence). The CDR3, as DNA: TGCAGTGCCGCCCCACCGCAGGGAATTTTCGGGTCCAAAAACATTCAGTACTTC. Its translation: CSAAPPQGIFGSKNIQYF.

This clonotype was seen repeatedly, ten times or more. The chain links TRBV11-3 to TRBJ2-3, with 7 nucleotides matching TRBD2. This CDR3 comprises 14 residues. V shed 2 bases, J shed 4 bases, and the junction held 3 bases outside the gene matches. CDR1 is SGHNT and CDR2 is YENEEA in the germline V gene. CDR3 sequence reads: CASSLSGGSDTQYF. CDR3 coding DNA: TGTGCCAGCAGCTTATCGGGGGGTTCAGATACGCAGTATTTT.

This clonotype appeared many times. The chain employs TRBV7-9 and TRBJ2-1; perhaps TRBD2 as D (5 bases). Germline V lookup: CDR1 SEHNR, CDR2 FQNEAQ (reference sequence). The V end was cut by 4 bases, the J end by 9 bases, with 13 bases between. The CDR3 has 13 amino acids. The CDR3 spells CASSYRGEGEQFF. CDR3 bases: TGTGCCAGCAGCTACCGTGGCGAGGGTGAGCAGTTCTTC.